The T cell receptor beta chain under discussion was sequenced for a study of blood T cells in healthy people across ages. Findings and caveats of the study: The diversity estimates, figures obtained from one million T cells, were considered underestimates.

Next came a second PCR, run for 7 to 11 cycles, which used a sample-barcoded 5' primer along with a J-beta primer mix. Every sample gave at least 2.5 million paired-end reads containing CDR3. TCRdb itself ran the 5' RACE reads through MiXCR, one entry per CDR3 protein. The table has 700,000 to 850,000 distinct CDR3 sequences, under 40% seen once. At least 6.5 million PBMCs were isolated per sample. The CDR3 length is 14 residues. V shed 6 bases and J shed 4 bases, with 12 bases lying between them. The germline V gene has CDR1 MNHEY and CDR2 SVGAGI. This clonotype was recorded only once. Its target is not known.

The origin of this receptor is a man in his late teens or twenties in good health. Sequenced input: blood. V gene TRBV6-5 combines with J gene TRBJ2-2, with D possibly matching TRBD1 (6 bases). CDR3 sequence reads: CASRQQGTTGELFF. As DNA, the CDR3 is TGTGCCAGCAGACAACAGGGTACCACCGGGGAGCTGTTTTTT.